A selection of T cell receptor beta chains follows, all from one sample in a study of blood T cell repertoires in COVID-19. Clones were sequenced by immunoSEQ multiplex PCR, and TCRdb holds only the in-frame ones, with some missing. The sample lists 130,000 to 150,000 clones, approximately 91% seen once, with 2.3% in the top ten. The source material was peripheral blood. These receptors came from a human donor in a cohort sampled during active COVID-19. Both conserved end residues are part of each CDR3. D genes are given only for firm matches. A row's size may be missing; if present it is once, few, many or a size class.

J gene: TRBJ1-5
D gene: NA
V gene: TRBV19
clone size: once
CDR3 DNA: TGTGCCAGTAGTCCTGGGGCTGGGTTTGATCAGCCCCAGCATTTT
CDR3 protein: CASSPGAGFDQPQHF

J gene: TRBJ2-7
D gene: NA
V gene: TRBV19
clone size: NA
CDR3 DNA: TGTGCCAGTAGTGTGACTGCAGTGGTCTCCTACGAGCAGTACTTC
CDR3 protein: CASSVTAVVSYEQYF

J gene: TRBJ2-2
D gene: NA
V gene: TRBV30
clone size: NA
CDR3 DNA: TGTGCCTGGAGTGTCCACAGGGACGGGGAGCTGTTTTTT
CDR3 protein: CAWSVHRDGELFF

J gene: TRBJ1-6
D gene: NA
V gene: TRBV5-5
clone size: NA
CDR3 DNA: TGTGCCAGCAGCCCGGGACTCGCGAATTCACCCCTCCACTTT
CDR3 protein: CASSPGLANSPLHF

J gene: TRBJ1-3
D gene: NA
V gene: TRBV4-2
clone size: few
CDR3 DNA: TGTGCCAGCAGCCAAGACGCGACCCCGGGTCTCAACACCATATATTTT
CDR3 protein: CASSQDATPGLNTIYF

J gene: TRBJ2-7
D gene: NA
V gene: TRBV18
clone size: once
CDR3 DNA: TGTGCCAGCTCACCACCGTCGGTCCCCTACGAGCAGTACTTC
CDR3 protein: CASSPPSVPYEQYF

J gene: TRBJ2-1
D gene: TRBD2
V gene: TRBV10-3
clone size: NA
CDR3 DNA: TGTGCCATAAGTGAGCGGGGTTCCTACAATGAGCAGTTCTTC
CDR3 protein: CAISERGSYNEQFF

J gene: TRBJ1-2
D gene: NA
V gene: TRBV19
clone size: NA
CDR3 DNA: TGTGCCAGTAGTACGTACTCCGCCGCCTTCTATGGCTACACCTTC
CDR3 protein: CASSTYSAAFYGYTF

J gene: TRBJ2-1
D gene: TRBD1
V gene: TRBV9
clone size: NA
CDR3 DNA: TGTGCCAGCAGCGATGCGACAGGGGGCTACAATGAGCAGTTCTTC
CDR3 protein: CASSDATGGYNEQFF

J gene: TRBJ2-2
D gene: TRBD1
V gene: TRBV9
clone size: NA
CDR3 DNA: TGTGCCAGCAGCCCGGACAGGGGGGTTTACACCGGGGAGCTGTTTTTT
CDR3 protein: CASSPDRGVYTGELFF

J gene: TRBJ2-1
D gene: TRBD2
V gene: TRBV28
clone size: NA
CDR3 DNA: TGTGCCAGCAGTTTTGGCGGGAGGGCCATAAATGAGCAGTTCTTC
CDR3 protein: CASSFGGRAINEQFF

J gene: TRBJ1-2
D gene: TRBD1
V gene: TRBV4-3
clone size: NA
CDR3 DNA: TGCGCCAGCAGCCATGAGACAGGGGGTGTGAATGGCTACACCTTC
CDR3 protein: CASSHETGGVNGYTF

J gene: TRBJ2-1
D gene: NA
V gene: TRBV3-1/TRBV3-2
clone size: NA
CDR3 DNA: TGTGCCAGCAGCCAAGATAGCGGAGGGGTCACCCCCCCCGACGACAATGAGCAGTTCTTC
CDR3 protein: CASSQDSGGVTPPDDNEQFF

J gene: TRBJ1-1
D gene: TRBD1
V gene: TRBV19
clone size: NA
CDR3 DNA: TGTGCCAGTAGTCAAGGACAGGGGGGTATGAACACTGAAGCTTTCTTT
CDR3 protein: CASSQGQGGMNTEAFF

J gene: TRBJ1-5
D gene: TRBD1
V gene: TRBV6-2/TRBV6-3
clone size: NA
CDR3 DNA: TGTGCCAGCAGTCGACAGGGGGCGTCCCAGCCCCAGCATTTT
CDR3 protein: CASSRQGASQPQHF

J gene: TRBJ1-4
D gene: TRBD1
V gene: TRBV18
clone size: NA
CDR3 DNA: TGTGCCAGCTCACCGACAGGGGGCTTGGGAAAACTGTTTTTT
CDR3 protein: CASSPTGGLGKLFF

J gene: TRBJ2-1
D gene: TRBD2
V gene: TRBV14
clone size: NA
CDR3 DNA: TGTGCCAGCAGCCAAGTAACACCGACTAGCCCCAGGACTGAGCAGTTCTTC
CDR3 protein: CASSQVTPTSPRTEQFF

J gene: TRBJ2-7
D gene: TRBD2
V gene: TRBV3-1/TRBV3-2
clone size: NA
CDR3 DNA: TGTGCCAGCAGCCAAGCAGGGAGGGCCTACGAGCAGTACTTC
CDR3 protein: CASSQAGRAYEQYF

J gene: TRBJ1-6
D gene: TRBD1
V gene: TRBV5-1
clone size: NA
CDR3 DNA: TGCGCCAGCAGGCGGACAGGGGCGGTGGGTAATTCACCCCTCCACTTT
CDR3 protein: CASRRTGAVGNSPLHF

J gene: TRBJ1-3
D gene: TRBD1
V gene: TRBV7-9
clone size: NA
CDR3 DNA: TGTGCCAGCAGCTTTAGGGACAGCGAAAACTCTGGAAACACCATATATTTT
CDR3 protein: CASSFRDSENSGNTIYF

J gene: TRBJ1-2
D gene: NA
V gene: TRBV4-2
clone size: NA
CDR3 DNA: TGTGCCAGCAGCCAAGTTAGACAGGCCTTGACCCATGGCTACACCTTC
CDR3 protein: CASSQVRQALTHGYTF

J gene: TRBJ1-2
D gene: NA
V gene: TRBV6-5
clone size: NA
CDR3 DNA: TGTGCCAGCACAAGGGGTGGGGCAAACTATGGCTACACCTTC
CDR3 protein: CASTRGGANYGYTF

J gene: TRBJ2-1
D gene: TRBD2
V gene: TRBV19
clone size: NA
CDR3 DNA: TGTGCCAGTAGCCTACCTAGCGGGAGTACGGCTCACAATGAGCAGTTCTTC
CDR3 protein: CASSLPSGSTAHNEQFF

J gene: TRBJ2-7
D gene: NA
V gene: TRBV2
clone size: few
CDR3 DNA: TGTGCCAGCAGTGAACTAGCAGGCGAGCAGTACTTC
CDR3 protein: CASSELAGEQYF

J gene: TRBJ1-6
D gene: NA
V gene: TRBV27
clone size: NA
CDR3 DNA: TGTGCCAGCAGTTTGACAGGAATGTCACCCCTCCACTTT
CDR3 protein: CASSLTGMSPLHF

J gene: TRBJ1-3
D gene: NA
V gene: TRBV7-9
clone size: NA
CDR3 DNA: TGTGCCATTCAGGACAGCAAATCTGGAAACACCATATATTTT
CDR3 protein: CAIQDSKSGNTIYF

J gene: TRBJ2-3
D gene: NA
V gene: TRBV7-9
clone size: NA
CDR3 DNA: TGTGCCAGCAGCCTCGCCGGGGGCACAGATACGCAGTATTTT
CDR3 protein: CASSLAGGTDTQYF

J gene: TRBJ2-1
D gene: NA
V gene: TRBV30
clone size: NA
CDR3 DNA: TGTGCCTGGAGGGACCCTCTGACAGAGGCGTTATACAATGAGCAGTTCTTC
CDR3 protein: CAWRDPLTEALYNEQFF

J gene: TRBJ1-5
D gene: TRBD1
V gene: TRBV19
clone size: NA
CDR3 DNA: TGTGCCAGTAGTATATTTTCCAGGGGGCCTCAGCCCCAGCATTTT
CDR3 protein: CASSIFSRGPQPQHF

J gene: TRBJ2-1
D gene: NA
V gene: TRBV7-3
clone size: NA
CDR3 DNA: TGTGCCAGCAGCTTAATCCCCGGGAGCATCTACAATGAGCAGTTCTTC
CDR3 protein: CASSLIPGSIYNEQFF

J gene: TRBJ1-6
D gene: TRBD1
V gene: TRBV19
clone size: NA
CDR3 DNA: TGTGCCAGTATGAGGACAGGGTCCCCACAGCTCAATTCACCCCTCCACTTT
CDR3 protein: CASMRTGSPQLNSPLHF

J gene: TRBJ1-1
D gene: NA
V gene: TRBV19
clone size: NA
CDR3 DNA: TGTGCCAGTAGTACCGGACAGAACACTGAAGCTTTCTTT
CDR3 protein: CASSTGQNTEAFF

J gene: TRBJ1-6
D gene: NA
V gene: TRBV28
clone size: NA
CDR3 DNA: TGTGCCGGCAGAAGACGGGGGACTAATTCACCCCTCCACTTT
CDR3 protein: CAGRRRGTNSPLHF

J gene: TRBJ2-3
D gene: TRBD2
V gene: TRBV11-3
clone size: NA
CDR3 DNA: TGTGCCAGCAGCTTAACGGCGGGAGTGACAGATACGCAGTATTTT
CDR3 protein: CASSLTAGVTDTQYF

J gene: TRBJ2-3
D gene: TRBD2
V gene: TRBV7-2
clone size: NA
CDR3 DNA: TGTGCCAGCAGCCACCGACTAGCGGGTAGGGGCACAGATACGCAGTATTTT
CDR3 protein: CASSHRLAGRGTDTQYF

J gene: TRBJ2-7
D gene: NA
V gene: TRBV5-1
clone size: once
CDR3 DNA: TGCGCCAGCAGAGCTACTACAGGGACCGAGCAGTACTTC
CDR3 protein: CASRATTGTEQYF

J gene: TRBJ1-5
D gene: NA
V gene: TRBV19
clone size: NA
CDR3 DNA: TGTGCCAGTGGGGGGTTCGGTCAGCCCCAGCATTTT
CDR3 protein: CASGGFGQPQHF

J gene: TRBJ2-7
D gene: TRBD2
V gene: TRBV19
clone size: NA
CDR3 DNA: TGTGCCAGTAGTTTTACTAGCGGGGGTTACTCCTACGAGCAGTACTTC
CDR3 protein: CASSFTSGGYSYEQYF

J gene: TRBJ1-2
D gene: TRBD1
V gene: TRBV19
clone size: NA
CDR3 DNA: TGTGCCAGTAGTAAGGACAGGGTTAACTATGGCTACACCTTC
CDR3 protein: CASSKDRVNYGYTF

J gene: TRBJ1-1
D gene: NA
V gene: TRBV5-1
clone size: NA
CDR3 DNA: TGCGCCAGCAGCTTAGGGAGGGACACTGAAGCTTTCTTT
CDR3 protein: CASSLGRDTEAFF

J gene: TRBJ2-5
D gene: TRBD1
V gene: TRBV24-1
clone size: NA
CDR3 DNA: TGTGCCACCAGTGAGCTTGGGACAGCAAGCCAAGAGACCCAGTACTTC
CDR3 protein: CATSELGTASQETQYF

J gene: TRBJ2-1
D gene: TRBD2
V gene: TRBV4-3
clone size: NA
CDR3 DNA: TGCGCCAGCAGTCGACTAGCGGCGTCCTACAATGAGCAGTTCTTC
CDR3 protein: CASSRLAASYNEQFF

J gene: TRBJ1-4
D gene: TRBD1
V gene: TRBV7-9
clone size: NA
CDR3 DNA: TGTGCCAGCAGCTTCCAGACAGGGGTGGGTGAAAAACTGTTTTTT
CDR3 protein: CASSFQTGVGEKLFF

J gene: TRBJ1-5
D gene: TRBD1
V gene: TRBV5-5
clone size: NA
CDR3 DNA: TGTGCCAGCAGCTTAAATGACAGGGTGGGCAATCAGCCCCAGCATTTT
CDR3 protein: CASSLNDRVGNQPQHF

J gene: TRBJ2-3
D gene: NA
V gene: TRBV28
clone size: NA
CDR3 DNA: TGTGCCAGCAGTCCCATGGCAGGCCTTCGCACAGATACGCAGTATTTT
CDR3 protein: CASSPMAGLRTDTQYF

J gene: TRBJ2-2
D gene: TRBD1
V gene: TRBV24-1
clone size: once
CDR3 DNA: TGTGCCACCAGTGATTGGACAGGGGGCCGTATGGTGAACACCGGGGAGCTGTTTTTT
CDR3 protein: CATSDWTGGRMVNTGELFF

J gene: TRBJ1-3
D gene: NA
V gene: TRBV2
clone size: NA
CDR3 DNA: TGTGCCAGCAGTCTAAGCGGTTCTGGAAACACCATATATTTT
CDR3 protein: CASSLSGSGNTIYF

J gene: TRBJ2-2
D gene: TRBD2
V gene: TRBV27
clone size: NA
CDR3 DNA: TGTGCCAGGGGGACTAGCGACGGTCCCGGGGAGCTGTTTTTT
CDR3 protein: CARGTSDGPGELFF

J gene: TRBJ2-5
D gene: TRBD1
V gene: TRBV5-1
clone size: once
CDR3 DNA: TGCGCCAGCAGCCCCCGGACAGGGGGAGGGGAGACCCAGTACTTC
CDR3 protein: CASSPRTGGGETQYF